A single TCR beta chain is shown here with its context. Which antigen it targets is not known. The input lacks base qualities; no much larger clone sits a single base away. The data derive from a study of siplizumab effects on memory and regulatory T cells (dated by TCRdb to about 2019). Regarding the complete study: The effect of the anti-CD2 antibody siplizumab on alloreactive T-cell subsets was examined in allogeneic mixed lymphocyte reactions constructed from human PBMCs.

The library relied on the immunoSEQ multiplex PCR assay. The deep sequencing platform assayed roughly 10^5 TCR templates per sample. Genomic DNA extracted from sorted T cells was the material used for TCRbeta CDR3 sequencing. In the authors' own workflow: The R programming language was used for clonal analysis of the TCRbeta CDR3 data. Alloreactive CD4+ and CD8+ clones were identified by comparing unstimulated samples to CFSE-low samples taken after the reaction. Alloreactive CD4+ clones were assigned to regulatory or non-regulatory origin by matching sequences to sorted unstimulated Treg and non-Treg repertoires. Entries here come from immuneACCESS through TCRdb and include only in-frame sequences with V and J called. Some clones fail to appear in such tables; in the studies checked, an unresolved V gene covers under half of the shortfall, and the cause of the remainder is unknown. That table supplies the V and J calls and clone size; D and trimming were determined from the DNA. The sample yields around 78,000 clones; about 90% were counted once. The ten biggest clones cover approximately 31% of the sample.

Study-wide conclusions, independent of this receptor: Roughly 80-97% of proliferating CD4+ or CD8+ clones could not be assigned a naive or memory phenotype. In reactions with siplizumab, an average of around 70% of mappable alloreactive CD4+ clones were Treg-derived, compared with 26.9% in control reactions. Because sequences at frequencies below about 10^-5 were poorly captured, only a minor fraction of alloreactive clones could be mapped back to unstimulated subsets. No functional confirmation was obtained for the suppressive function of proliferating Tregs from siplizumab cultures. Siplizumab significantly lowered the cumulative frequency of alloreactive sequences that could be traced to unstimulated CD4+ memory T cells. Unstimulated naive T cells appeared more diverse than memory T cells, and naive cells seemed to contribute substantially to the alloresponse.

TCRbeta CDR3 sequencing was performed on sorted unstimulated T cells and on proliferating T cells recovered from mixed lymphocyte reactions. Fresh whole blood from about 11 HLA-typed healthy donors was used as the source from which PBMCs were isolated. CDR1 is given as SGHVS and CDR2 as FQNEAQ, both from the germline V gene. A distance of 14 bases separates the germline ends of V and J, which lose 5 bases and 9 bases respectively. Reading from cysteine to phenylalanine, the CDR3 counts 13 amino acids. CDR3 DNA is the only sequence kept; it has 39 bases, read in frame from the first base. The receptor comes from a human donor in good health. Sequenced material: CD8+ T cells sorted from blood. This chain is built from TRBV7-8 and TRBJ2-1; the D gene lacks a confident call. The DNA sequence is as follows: TGTGCCAGCAGCGTGGACCCGACCGGTGAGCAGTTCTTC. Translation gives CASSVDPTGEQFF.